Listed here is a single TCR beta chain. Its antigen is unidentified. The entry originates in a study of cytomegalovirus exposure and HLA in healthy donors. Study information: It was reported in a later analysis that the same platform had been used for the 90 to 150 validation repertoires as for the approximately 730 first-cohort repertoires.

Study conclusions and caveats: Three chains tied to CMV proved CMV antigen-specific in vitro. Overall, approximately 150 TCR beta chains were annotated as cytomegalovirus-associated.

Trimming shortened V by 1 base and J by 1 base, and 11 bases separated the two germline ends. Germline assignment: CDR1 LNHNV and CDR2 YYDKDF (reference sequence). CDR3 length: 17 residues. Here immunoSEQ multiplex PCR was the method, and the copy in TCRdb shows in-frame clones only, minus some. Of 150,000 to 200,000 clones listed, about 85% are singletons. The sample comprised PBMCs. The J gene is TRBJ2-6, the V gene TRBV15, with D tentatively TRBD1 (6 bases). This TCR derives from a man aged 18-30 years in good health and CMV-seropositive. The CDR3 region is CATSRGGHRSGANVLTF. The CDR3 DNA follows: TGTGCCACCAGCAGAGGGGGACATAGATCTGGGGCCAACGTCCTGACTTTC.